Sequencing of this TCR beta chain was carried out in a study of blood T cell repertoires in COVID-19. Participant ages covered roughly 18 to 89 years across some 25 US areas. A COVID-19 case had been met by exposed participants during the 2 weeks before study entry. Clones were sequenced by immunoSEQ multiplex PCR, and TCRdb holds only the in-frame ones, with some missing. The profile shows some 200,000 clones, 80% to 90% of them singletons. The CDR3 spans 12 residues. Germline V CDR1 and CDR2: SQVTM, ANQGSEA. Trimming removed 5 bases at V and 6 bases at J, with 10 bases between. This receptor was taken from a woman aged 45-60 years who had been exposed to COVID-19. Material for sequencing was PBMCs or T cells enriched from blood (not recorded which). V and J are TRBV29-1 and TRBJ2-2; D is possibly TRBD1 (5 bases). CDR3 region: CSVLPGSGELFF. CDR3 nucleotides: TGCAGCGTTCTCCCAGGGTCCGGGGAGCTGTTTTTT.